This entry concerns a single T cell receptor beta chain. This entry comes from a study of blood T cell repertoires in COVID-19. Study details: T cells, B-cell-depleted T cells, or PBMCs provided the cDNA or gDNA that served as material.

The assay was immunoSEQ multiplex PCR, and TCRdb's table has in-frame clones only and misses some. This table has roughly 210,000 clones, roughly 84% appearing once. CDR1 is SNHLY, CDR2 FYNNEI, per germline. This CDR3 region has 16 residues. Losses at the gene ends were 1 base for V and 4 bases for J; bases not matched to a gene: 7. V is TRBV2 and J is TRBJ2-3, with 8 bases that match TRBD1. This receptor was obtained from a man aged 25-45 years in a cohort exposed to, infected with or recovered from COVID-19 (not recorded which). The sequencing sample was made of PBMCs or T cells enriched from blood (not recorded which). This CDR3 is CASSEVGQVVSDTQYF. The CDR3 coding sequence is TGTGCCAGCAGTGAAGTGGGACAGGTCGTGTCAGATACGCAGTATTTT.